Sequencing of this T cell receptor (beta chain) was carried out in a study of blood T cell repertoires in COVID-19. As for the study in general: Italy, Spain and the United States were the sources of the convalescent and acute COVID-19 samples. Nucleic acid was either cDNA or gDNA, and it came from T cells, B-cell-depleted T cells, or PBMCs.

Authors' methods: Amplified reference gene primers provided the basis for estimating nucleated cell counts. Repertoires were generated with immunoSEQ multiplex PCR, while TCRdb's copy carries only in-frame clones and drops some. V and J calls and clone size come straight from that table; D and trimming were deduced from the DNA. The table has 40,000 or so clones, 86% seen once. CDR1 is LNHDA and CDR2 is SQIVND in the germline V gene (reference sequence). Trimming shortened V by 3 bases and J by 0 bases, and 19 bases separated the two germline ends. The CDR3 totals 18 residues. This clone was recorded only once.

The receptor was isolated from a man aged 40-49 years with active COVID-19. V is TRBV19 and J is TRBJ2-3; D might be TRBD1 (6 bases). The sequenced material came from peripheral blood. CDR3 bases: TGTGCCAGTAGTATTGGTCGCGGCAGGGGCTTTAGCACAGATACGCAGTATTTT. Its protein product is CASSIGRGRGFSTDTQYF.